What follows is one T cell receptor beta chain and its context. This entry is derived from a study of post-analysis software for immune sequencing data. Prepared TCR beta cDNA libraries contained unique molecular identifiers. Each CDR3 protein is one row after TCRdb ran MiXCR on the PCR reads. The sample includes roughly 730,000 distinct CDR3 sequences, roughly 27% of them seen just once. The source material was blood. The sequence was obtained from a girl aged 5 to 17 with multiple sclerosis.

The DNA for the CDR3 is TGCGCCAGCAGTGAGTCAGGGGCCCGGGGGGGTGAGCAGTACTTC. This encodes CASSESGARGGEQYF. The chain employs TRBV10-1 and TRBJ2-5; 8 bases line up with TRBD2. V shed 0 bases and J 11 bases; nucleotides not matched to a gene: 11. This CDR3 contains 15 residues. Looked up from germline, CDR1 is WNHNN and CDR2 is SYGVQD (reference sequence).